Given below is one T cell receptor (beta chain) in context. Its antigen has not been determined. The library was generated by the immunoSEQ multiplex PCR assay. A mixture of 60 forward primers for TCR Vbeta segments and 13 reverse primers for TCR Jbeta segments was used in the multiplex PCR. Amplification of the CDR3 region of rearranged TCR beta genes was performed with a multiplex PCR assay on genomic DNA. On the Illumina HiSeq System, the amplified TCR beta libraries were sequenced as 87-base-pair reads. For the original study's pipeline: A later analysis counted some 74 million unique TCR beta chains across the roughly 700 repertoires, and 10 million to 12 million of these chains were shared by at least two donors. Raw reads were error-corrected and collapsed into unique sequences with a nearest-neighbor algorithm that merged closely related sequences to remove PCR and sequencing errors. CDR3 sequences were aligned to IMGT reference sequences to assign V, D and J gene segments. For a sequence to be retained, at least a six-nucleotide match to both a V gene segment and a J gene segment was required. Rearrangements were called productive when the CDR3 lacked stop codons and stayed in frame with V and J; all others were non-productive. Following IMGT convention, CDR3 was defined as the stretch from the second conserved V-encoded cysteine up to the conserved J-encoded phenylalanine. The earlier analysis of about 570 of the donors excluded any sequence lacking an unambiguous match to a single V gene segment. In an earlier analysis of approximately 500 of the donors, a V segment was called functional when productive rearrangements were above 56.7%, and segregating when the standard deviation between donors exceeded 5%. A statistical classification framework was built to diagnose cytomegalovirus status from the catalog of TCR beta chain sequences. A later analysis assigned V and J genes by comparing TCR nucleotide sequences with IMGT/GENE-DB human TR gene sequences. The TCRdist pipeline was used in a later analysis to assign CDR3 sequences and most-parsimonious VDJ recombination scenarios. A later analysis defined each TCR beta chain by its CDR3 amino acid sequence plus V-gene family, and excluded reads lacking a unique V-gene family. A later analysis removed 550 to 650 highly shared, low-generation-probability nucleotide sequences to deal with suspected cross-contamination and a sequencing artifact. In a later analysis, a clonal expansion index for each public chain was calculated from normalized within-repertoire ranks of inferred template counts. Generation probabilities in a later analysis came from a VDJ recombination model fitted to out-of-frame rearrangements, and those results were checked against IGoR. In a later analysis, TCR-TCR, TCR-HLA and TCR-CMV co-occurrence was scored with hypergeometric tests, and a repertoire-size bias correction was applied to TCR pairs. A later analysis estimated false discovery rates by permuting HLA or CMV assignments 20 times. In a later analysis, co-occurring TCRs were grouped using DBSCAN, with TCRdist sequence similarity added in when clustering inside HLA-allele-positive subsets. Repertoires with fewer than 30,000 or more than 120,000 public chains, plus five repertoires with anomalous nucleotide sharing, were excluded from co-occurrence clustering. In TCRdb, the immuneACCESS table is reduced to in-frame sequences with V and J assigned. These tables do not hold every clone; where another copy was compared, an unresolved V gene accounts for under half, and the others remain unexplained. Clone size and V and J calls were adopted from that table, with D and trimming inferred from the DNA. The table for this sample records about 140,000 clones. The biggest ten clones account for approximately 1% of the sample.

The source of the sample is a study of cytomegalovirus exposure and HLA in healthy donors (dated 2017 in TCRdb). Notes on the research overall: An earlier analysis of about 560 of the donors reported under 300 Gb of sequence data and 95 million to 140 million unique TCR beta sequences obtained from around 190 million T cells. An early release that covered about 600 HLA-typed donors contained approximately 320 gigabases of sequencing data and around 85 million unique TCR sequences. Among the roughly 390 genotyped donors, approximately 76% belonged to the genetic ancestry cluster associated with self-reported Caucasian donors. The study was designed to test whether signatures of past pathogen exposure could be identified by cataloging public T cell receptors. The T cell repertoires of under 750 subjects were profiled by immunosequencing and related to cytomegalovirus serostatus. A separate validation cohort of approximately 130 different subjects was used in addition to the approximately 670-subject first cohort. The study combined high-throughput TCR immunosequencing, statistical association of individual TCRs with disease status, and machine learning to predict cytomegalovirus infection status. A later analysis re-analyzed previously published TCR beta repertoires from 500 to 700 donors and added high-resolution HLA genotyping to study TCR occurrence patterns. The later analysis used no new phenotypic data to find candidate immune exposures, relying instead on TCR beta sequences and their occurrence across donors. An earlier analysis of approximately 630 of the donors applied high-throughput TCR beta sequencing to assess whether each TCR beta V gene segment acted as functional or pseudogenic. Donor age, sex, ethnicity and CMV serostatus were compiled alongside the repertoire data. In a later genetic analysis, genome-wide SNP genotypes for about 60% of the 666 donors were used, and that subset was treated as a discovery cohort. Every repertoire in the discovery cohort had been generated on one and the same sequencing platform. HLA typing covered class I and class II loci at four-digit resolution. The number of typed donors differed by locus: about 620-630 for A, B, C, DRB1 and DQB1; some 500 for DQA1; 606 for DPA1; and 400 to 480 for DPB1. Roughly 5 DR-DQ haplotypes were treated as single units for association and clustering because of strong linkage in the cohort. On average, roughly 200,000 unique TCR beta nucleotide sequences were sequenced per donor among fewer than 500 genotyped donors of the cohort, with approximately 18% of those sequences being non-productive. On the study overall, not on this receptor specifically: In this cohort, only TCR beta chains were sequenced, and detectable features were limited by the absence of alpha or paired-chain data. The authors suggested that the approach could potentially be generalized to other disease states and immunological phenotypes. Several of the top co-occurrence clusters appeared to be linked to parvovirus B19, influenza, CMV and Epstein-Barr virus, according to a later analysis. An association between a missense DCLRE1C variant and V-gene and J-gene trimming of TCR beta chains was found in a later genetic analysis and replicated in an independent cohort. Across donors, most TCR sequences were observed very rarely, whereas some public TCRs were present in many individuals. For the cohort, immune exposure information was limited to CMV serostatus. A further reported finding was that TCR beta sequences accurately predicted the HLA-A and HLA-B alleles for most subjects in the first cohort. The classifier was reported to diagnose cytomegalovirus status with high specificity and sensitivity in both the original cohort and the validation cohort. The study gave a list of 150 to 200 TCR beta chains associated with cytomegalovirus. In a later genetic analysis, fewer N-insertions in productive TCRs were reported among donors in an Asian-associated ancestry cluster than the approximately 710-donor mean. Roughly uniform sequencing depth across donors was assumed in presence/absence analyses, although this assumption may not hold. A later analysis found that most CMV-associated TCR beta chains appeared HLA-restricted, with HLA associations seemingly driven largely by CMV exposure. In an earlier analysis of approximately 590 of the donors, most TCR beta V segments appeared in productive rearrangements about 87% or about 30% of the time, broadly matching IMGT annotations. Because HLA typing was unavailable for some donors at each locus, only the typed subset was used in association tests. A later analysis associated some 17,000 TCR beta sequences with specific HLA alleles at a false discovery rate of 0.05. Assigning TCR associations to individual alleles was difficult when HLA alleles, especially DR and DQ, strongly co-occurred. A group of highly shared sequence variants was considered likely to be a technical artifact of the sequencing pipeline. Linkage disequilibrium might explain the correlated functional status among segregating V segments, but an unknown experimental factor could not be excluded. Because the 87-base-pair reads could not distinguish some IMGT-functional V segments, including TRBV6-2 and TRBV6-3, those segments were excluded. A later analysis found that TCR association rates varied across HLA loci, with DRB1 alleles showing the most associated TCRs and HLA-C alleles the fewest. Compared with equally common non-associated chains, HLA-associated TCR beta chains in a later analysis were more clonally expanded and had lower generation probabilities. Three of the identified cytomegalovirus-associated TCR beta chains were confirmed in vitro to be specific for cytomegalovirus antigens. Over 15 rarely observed V segments, including chromosome 9 orphons, were excluded from the earlier analysis of 550 to 700 of the donors because counts were too low.

The CDR3 runs 17 residues from the cysteine to the phenylalanine. Of all the DNA, just the CDR3 is kept, 51 bases in frame from base 1. V is clipped by 5 bases and J by 1 base, and the sequence between their germline boundaries is 19 bases long. CDR1 and CDR2, per the germline V gene, are SGHNT and YENEEA. In total, roughly 670 healthy bone marrow donors made up the cohort. All cohort members were sampled while nominally healthy, although unrecorded immune exposures were likely present. The donor was CMV seronegative and belonged to the group of more than 300 seronegative cohort members. Every donor gave a peripheral blood sample, and the peripheral blood mononuclear cells from that sample were used for TCR beta sequencing. Genomic DNA was extracted from the blood cell samples with the Qiagen DNeasy Blood Extraction Kit.

This sequence was found in a male donor in good health and CMV-seronegative. The sample comprised PBMCs. Recombination linked TRBV11-3 to TRBJ2-3, and TRBD1 may be the D gene, going by 6 matching bases. CDR3 region: CASSHTTGIVGTDTQYF. Read as DNA, the sequence is TGTGCCAGCAGCCACACCACAGGGATTGTTGGCACAGATACGCAGTATTTT. With the portions outside the CDR3 filled from the reference TRBV11-3 and TRBJ2-3 genes, the complete variable region becomes EAGVVQSPRYKIIEKKQPVAFWCNPISGHNTLYWYLQNLGQGPELLIRYENEEAVDDSQLPKDRFSAERLKGVDSTLKIQPAELGDSAVYLCASSHTTGIVGTDTQYFGPGTRLTVL.